The sequence of this T cell receptor beta chain was determined in a study of T cells in Graves' hyperthyroidism and ophthalmopathy (dated by TCRdb to between 2019 and 2020). With regard to the full study: To identify distinguishing TCR V-J signatures, a discovery cohort of around 100 patients was used, comprising 40 to 45 with Graves' ophthalmopathy and around 60 with stable Graves' hyperthyroidism. Once sampling was done, hyperthyroidism patients were given methimazole at a starting dose of 30 mg daily, whereas ophthalmopathy patients were given high-dose intravenous methylprednisolone. The study also compared thyroid tissue and blood T-cell repertoires from a handful of Graves' hyperthyroidism patients. The 100 discovery patients were randomly divided into training and test sets at a 7:3 ratio. Whether ophthalmopathy could be predicted prospectively was tested in an independent validation cohort made up of roughly 19 hyperthyroidism patients plus 17 patients who later progressed to ophthalmopathy. The paper reports TCR Vbeta CDR3 sequencing of some 140 peripheral blood samples: under 45 ophthalmopathy, about 75 hyperthyroidism and 17 progressor patients.

The paper as a whole reports these results and caveats: No statistical method was used to fix the sample size in advance, and group allocation was not hidden from the investigators. A model built on a 13 V-J signature distinguished ophthalmopathy from stable hyperthyroidism, reaching over 85% sensitivity and under 84% specificity in cross-validation and 80%/75% in testing. In validation, the model predicted progression to ophthalmopathy with just under 71% sensitivity and roughly 75% specificity, a median of 6.5 months before onset. Most expanded thyroid clonotypes (frequency above 0.001) were also detected in blood, suggesting blood repertoires may reflect thyroid immune responses.

V and J lose 1 base and 6 bases, and a span of 9 bases separates them. The CDR3 covers 12 residues, taking in both the cysteine and the phenylalanine. Only the CDR3 region is kept as DNA, spanning 36 bases read in frame from base 1. As encoded in the germline V gene, CDR1 is SQVTM while CDR2 is ANQGSEA. About this clonotype itself: Its specific antigen is unknown. Per-base quality was not reported, and no clone a single base away is much larger than it.

The TCR beta CDR3 regions were amplified from RNA transcripts. For the first round of RT-PCR on the TCR CDR3, the HTBI primer set was used together with the Qiagen OneStep RT-PCR kit. Libraries were constructed in a second round of multiplex PCR, after which size selection and purification were performed. Paired-end sequencing of the libraries was performed with 100 bp reads on an Illumina HiSeq2000. The authors' analysis ran thus. SOAPnuke was used to process the raw data, throwing out any read that contained adapters or uncalled bases, had a mean Phred below 15, or lacked an exact constant-primer or identifier match. High-quality paired reads were merged with COPE v1.2.5, and unique nucleotide sequences were defined as clonotypes. MiTCR v1.1 was used to align the clonotypes against IMGT TRBV, TRBD and TRBJ reference segments. Only V-J combinations with frequency above 0.0001, covering about 99% of repertoires, were analysed. A TCS score was defined as the ratio of F50 (clonal expansion) to E x V (chaos), with BLOSUM62-based TCRdist applied between CDR3 peptides within each V-J. Welch's t-statistics and random forest reduced roughly 540 V-J features to about 13, which were used in a naive Bayes classifier (R e1071). Thyroid-blood repertoire similarity was quantified with the Morisita-Horn index. TCRdb passed the public sequencing reads through fastp at Q25 and MiXCR, retaining productive beta sequences. Duplicate CDR3 protein sequences are folded into a single record with the most common DNA and genes. For this entry, the V and J calls and clone size follow TCRdb and not the study's own pipeline. Present in this sample are over 650,000 distinct CDR3 sequences, 45% of which were seen just once. In total, the top ten clones hold less than 9.5% of the sample.

Any patient with an uncontrolled infection, another autoimmune disease, pregnancy or lactation was excluded. Diagnoses relied on clinical symptoms, serum thyroxine and TRAb, thyroid ultrasound and orbital computed tomography. Total RNA was extracted with Trizol reagent, and quality was checked on an Agilent 2100 Bioanalyzer. This sequence originates from an adult man with Graves' disease, either hyperthyroidism or ophthalmopathy (not recorded which). The sequencing input was peripheral blood or thyroid tissue (not recorded which). The V and J segments used are TRBV29-1 and TRBJ1-1, with no confident D gene call. The CDR3 region reads CSVEGERSEAFF. The nucleotide sequence reads TGCAGCGTTGAAGGGGAGCGGTCTGAAGCTTTCTTT.